This record covers a single TCR beta chain. In its sample, this clonotype was seen a few times. Its cognate antigen has yet to be identified. No much larger clone is present one base from it, and per-base qualities are unavailable. Library preparation employed 5' RACE. The run used an Illumina HiSeq 2500. A second roughly 7 to 12 cycle PCR used a sample-barcoded 5' primer and a J-beta primer mix. A template-switch 5' adaptor carrying 12 random nucleotides introduced a unique molecular identifier onto each TCR beta cDNA molecule. At least 2.5 million CDR3-containing paired-end reads were obtained from each sample. All of the RNA was converted into first-strand cDNA using the Mint cDNA synthesis kit, with a TRBC-specific oligonucleotide serving as the primer. Following uracil-DNA glycosylase treatment, all cDNA underwent a first 18-cycle PCR with the universal primers M1SS and BC2_uni_R. Concerning the study's data processing: For normalization, 1 million high-quality reads, each with a distinct molecular identifier, were randomly selected from each sample. Reads with shared molecular identifiers were discarded instead of being binned into consensus sequences. MiTCR, with a Q25 quality threshold and the strictest error-elimination algorithm, was used for CDR3 identification, clonotype clustering and error correction. A nonparametric unseen species model using Euler transformation provided a lower-bound estimate of total TCR beta diversity. Clones were called with MiXCR by TCRdb after fastp trimmed the public reads at Q25, and only in-frame beta chains were retained. Rows with one shared CDR3 protein collapse into an entry with the most common genes and DNA. The V and J calls reflect TCRdb's pipeline rather than the authors' work. A total of approximately 730,000 distinct CDR3 sequences appear in this sample, roughly 44% of them only once. The top ten constitute 20% to 25% of the sample.

These data come from a study of blood T cells in healthy people across ages (dated by TCRdb to between 2014 and 2017). For the wider study: In model experiments, template switching captured roughly one uniquely barcoded TCR beta cDNA molecule for every two T cells. Donors were grouped into four age groups: young (average roughly 17 years), middle-aged (39), aged (roughly 62) and long-lived (roughly 80). Two additional independent replicas of 1 million unique cDNA reads from the same blood draw were analyzed for two donors (one aged 18 to 30 and one aged 80 or older). The study measured age-related changes in TCR beta repertoire diversity using deep sequencing normalized with unique cDNA molecular identifiers. To avoid experimental bias, donors of different ages were spread randomly across the sequencing lanes. Points the paper makes about the study in general: Bulk unsorted PBMC profiling prevented conclusive comparison of naive and antigen-experienced compartments. Because the CMV infection status of the donors was unknown, age-related changes in expanded clonotypes may potentially have been confounded. As age increased, observed TCR beta diversity per million T cells dropped in a roughly linear way, and a significant reduction was already evident by age 40. A strong correlation was found between observed TCR beta diversity and the percentage of naive T cells measured by flow cytometry. Estimates of total diversity based on one million sequenced T cells were considered lower bounds and underestimates. Compared with the aged group, the long-lived group had more naive CD4+ T cells, fewer expanded clones and increased TCR diversity, suggesting age selection.

The 40 or so donors, aged roughly 6 to 90 years, were systemically healthy Caucasian individuals from Russia. Each donor gave around 9.9 milliliters of peripheral blood, collected into EDTA-treated Vacutainer tubes. Ficoll-Paque density-gradient centrifugation was used to isolate PBMCs, with at least 6.5 million per sample. Trizol reagent was used to extract total RNA from PBMCs, with at least 5.5 micrograms per sample. Naive CD45RAhigh/CD27high T cell percentages were measured by flow cytometry on a PBMC aliquot from every donor. This TCR was sampled from a woman in her fifties or sixties in good health. Material: blood.

The nucleotide sequence is TGTGCCAGCAGGTCGGAGGGAGAGACCCAGTACTTC. Translated, it reads CASRSEGETQYF. Rearrangement joined TRBV3-1 to TRBJ2-5; a tentative D call is TRBD2 (6 bases match). The CDR3 runs 12 amino acids, cysteine and phenylalanine included. Only the CDR3 DNA is retained, 36 bases long and in frame from the first base. V is cut by 6 bases and J by 4 bases, and the space between the germline ends is 9 bases. The germline V gene (reference sequence) specifies LGHDT as CDR1 and YNNKEL as CDR2.